This T cell receptor (beta chain) derives from a study of CD8 T cells in Susac syndrome. Looking at the study overall: When blood was collected, patients with Susac syndrome were therapy-naive, were taking corticosteroids, or were receiving intravenous immunoglobulin alone. General study findings and limits: It was acknowledged in the study that the number of individuals who were included in its TCR sequencing and HLA analysis was relatively small. The peak of CD8+ clonal expansion in Susac was seen in TEMRA cells and active patients.

Turning to this clonotype: What it recognizes is unknown.

Reverse transcription used about 0.45 to 1 ug RNA and random hexamers. A multiplex approach, immunoSEQ multiplex PCR, amplified TCR beta CDR3 across 54 Vbeta and 13 Jbeta. TCRdb itself ran the immunoSEQ multiplex PCR reads through MiXCR, one entry per CDR3 protein. Of around 23,000 distinct CDR3 sequences in the sample, roughly 93% were seen once. The sample taken for sequencing was CD8+ T cells from PBMCs. The sequence was obtained from a human donor with Susac syndrome.

The CDR3 DNA follows: TGTGCCACCAGTGACCCGGGACAGGGGGCCTATGGCTACACCTTC. Its protein is CATSDPGQGAYGYTF. The chain employs TRBV24-1 and TRBJ1-2, with 12 bases lining up with TRBD1. Germline V gene sequence: CDR1 KGHDR, CDR2 SFDVKD. V lost 4 bases to trimming and J lost 4 bases; unmatched junction nucleotides: 3. CDR3 length: 15 amino acids.